Listed below are T cell receptor beta chains from one sample, sequenced in a study of T cell responses to AZD1222 COVID-19 vaccine. Using immunoSEQ multiplex PCR, the repertoire was profiled, and TCRdb retains in-frame clones only, with some absent. The table has 75,000 to 85,000 clones, 85% to 90% seen once. Specimen: peripheral blood, collected 28 days after the second AZD1222 dose. These receptors came from an adult who received the AZD1222 COVID-19 vaccine. The CDR3 runs from the conserved cysteine through the conserved F or W. D genes are given only for firm matches. A row's size may be missing; if present it is once, few, many or a size class.

d_call j_call clone_size v_call cdr3_nt cdr3_aa
NA TRBJ2-5 NA TRBV28 TGTGCCAGCAGTCTGGACAGCCAAGAGACCCAGTACTTC CASSLDSQETQYF
NA TRBJ2-5 NA TRBV9 TGTGCCAGCAGCCAAAGCACGGGGTTGAGTTATGAGACCCAGTACTTC CASSQSTGLSYETQYF
NA TRBJ2-1 NA TRBV7-3 TGTGCCAGCAGCTTATCTCCCACGCAGGGAAGGAGTGAGCAGTTCTTC CASSLSPTQGRSEQFF
TRBD1 TRBJ1-2 NA TRBV4-1 TGCGCCAGCAGCCAAGACCCGGACAGGGGAAGGGCCTATGGCTACACCTTC CASSQDPDRGRAYGYTF
NA TRBJ1-2 few TRBV6-5 TGTGCCAGCAGTTACTCGGTCGACTATGGCTACACCTTC CASSYSVDYGYTF
TRBD1 TRBJ1-4 NA TRBV7-2 TGTGCCAGCAGCCCTCGACAGGGACCTAATGAAAAACTGTTTTTT CASSPRQGPNEKLFF
TRBD2 TRBJ2-2 NA TRBV7-6 TGTGCCAGCAGCTTGCGGGGGGGAACCGGGGAGCTGTTTTTT CASSLRGGTGELFF
TRBD1 TRBJ1-2 NA TRBV7-9 TGTGCCAGCAGCTTAGGTCGGACAGGGGACTATGGCTACACCTTC CASSLGRTGDYGYTF
NA TRBJ2-7 NA TRBV6-5 TGTGCCAGCAGTTACGATTCTCGAGGGAGCTCCTACGAGCAGTACTTC CASSYDSRGSSYEQYF
TRBD2 TRBJ2-5 NA TRBV3-1/TRBV3-2 TGTGCCAGCAGCCAAGAGCGGGGGGGCCGTGAGACCCAGTACTTC CASSQERGGRETQYF
NA TRBJ1-4 NA TRBV19 TGTGCCAGCAGGGGATTCGCAACTAATGAAAAACTGTTTTTT CASRGFATNEKLFF
NA TRBJ1-2 NA TRBV5-1 TGCGCCAGCGCCTTCCTAGGGGTTGGAGGCTACACCTTC CASAFLGVGGYTF
NA TRBJ1-5 NA TRBV7-9 TGTGCCAGCAGCCGTTATCCTGGGAGCACTTCAAGTCAGCCCCAGCATTTT CASSRYPGSTSSQPQHF
NA TRBJ2-5 NA TRBV7-9 TGTGCCAGCAGCTTAGTGGTCGGGGGAGGAGAGACCCAGTACTTC CASSLVVGGGETQYF
NA TRBJ2-2 NA TRBV5-1 TGCGCCAGCAGCTTCCGACTGGGGAACACCGGGGAGCTGTTTTTT CASSFRLGNTGELFF
TRBD1 TRBJ1-1 NA TRBV19 TGTGCCACCTCGGACAGGGGGATAACTGAAGCTTTCTTT CATSDRGITEAFF
NA TRBJ2-7 NA TRBV5-1 TGCGCCAGCAGCTTGGGGGACGTTCGATACGAGCAGTACTTC CASSLGDVRYEQYF
TRBD1 TRBJ1-2 NA TRBV6-2/TRBV6-3 TGTGCCAGCAGTTACTCACGGACAGGGAACTATGGCTACACCTTC CASSYSRTGNYGYTF
NA TRBJ2-3 NA TRBV6-5 TGTGCCAGCACCGGGCTTGTTAGAGATACGCAGTATTTT CASTGLVRDTQYF
NA TRBJ2-7 NA TRBV4-1 TGCGCCAGCAGCCCAAGAGAATTAAGGACACCACTAAACTACGAGCAGTACTTC CASSPRELRTPLNYEQYF
TRBD2 TRBJ2-3 NA TRBV9 TGTGCCAGCAGCGTAGCTCCTAGCGGGGGGGCCAGGGCAGATACGCAGTATTTT CASSVAPSGGARADTQYF
NA TRBJ2-7 few TRBV20-1 TGCAGTGCTAGTCTCCCTCCGGGACCGATATCCTACGAGCAGTACTTC CSASLPPGPISYEQYF
NA TRBJ2-7 NA TRBV4-1 TGCGCCAGCAGCCAAGACGATCGAGGCGAGCAGTACTTC CASSQDDRGEQYF